This T cell receptor beta chain was retrieved from a study of OX40 agonist ivuxolimab in advanced cancers. In the study overall: Three patients responded partially, comprising one with hepatocellular carcinoma and two with cutaneous melanoma.

The data were produced by immunoSEQ multiplex PCR, yet TCRdb's version contains in-frame clones alone and is incomplete. This table has about 42,000 clones, 65% to 90% appearing once. Germline V gene sequence: CDR1 SGHAT, CDR2 FQNNGV. V was pared by 1 base and J by 3 bases, with 5 bases between. This CDR3 is 13 amino acids long. The sequencing used CD4+ or CD8+ T cells sorted from blood, collected in a trial of the OX40 agonist ivuxolimab. The receptor was derived from an adult with an advanced solid tumor such as melanoma, head and neck, liver or kidney cancer. The rearrangement links TRBV11-2 to TRBJ2-3, with D perhaps TRBD1 or TRBD2 (5 bases each). The chain's CDR3 is CASSLGGTDTQYF. The CDR3 nucleotides are TGTGCCAGCAGCTTAGGGGGGACAGATACGCAGTATTTT.